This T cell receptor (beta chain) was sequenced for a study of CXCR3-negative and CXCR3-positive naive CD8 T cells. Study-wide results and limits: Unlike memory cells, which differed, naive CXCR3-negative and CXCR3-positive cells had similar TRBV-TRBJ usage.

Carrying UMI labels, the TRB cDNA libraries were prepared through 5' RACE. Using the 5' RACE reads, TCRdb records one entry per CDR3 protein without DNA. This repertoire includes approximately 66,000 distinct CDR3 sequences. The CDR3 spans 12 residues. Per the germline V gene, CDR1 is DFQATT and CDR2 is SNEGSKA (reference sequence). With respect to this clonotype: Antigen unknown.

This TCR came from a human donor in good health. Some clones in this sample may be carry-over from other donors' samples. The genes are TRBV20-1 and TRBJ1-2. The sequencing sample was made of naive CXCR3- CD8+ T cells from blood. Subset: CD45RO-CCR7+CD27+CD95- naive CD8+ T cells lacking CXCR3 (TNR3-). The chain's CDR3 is CSAIEDGYGYTF.